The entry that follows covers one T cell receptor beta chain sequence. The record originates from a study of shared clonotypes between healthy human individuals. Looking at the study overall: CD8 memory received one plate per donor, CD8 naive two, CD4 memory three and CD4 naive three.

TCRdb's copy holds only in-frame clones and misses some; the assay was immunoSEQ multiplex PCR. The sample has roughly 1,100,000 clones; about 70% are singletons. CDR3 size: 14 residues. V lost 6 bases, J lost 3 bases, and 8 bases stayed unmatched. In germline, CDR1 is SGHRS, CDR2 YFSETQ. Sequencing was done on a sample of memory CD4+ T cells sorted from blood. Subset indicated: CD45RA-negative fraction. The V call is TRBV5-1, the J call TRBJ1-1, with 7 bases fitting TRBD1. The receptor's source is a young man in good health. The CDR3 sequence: CASTQGGGDTEAFF. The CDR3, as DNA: TGCGCCAGCACTCAAGGGGGCGGAGACACTGAAGCTTTCTTT.